This TCR beta chain was captured in a study of T-cell reconstitution after alpha-beta-depleted transplantation in children. Findings and limits, study-wide: Two months or so post-transplant, alpha-beta T cells reportedly derived from several hundred expanded graft clones.

TCRbeta library preparation incorporated unique molecular identifiers. TCRdb ran MiXCR on the PCR reads and lists one entry per CDR3 protein. The data show around 960,000 distinct CDR3 sequences, around 30% seen once. A remark on this clonotype: Its antigen remains unidentified.

Trimming took 4 bases from V and 16 from J, leaving 14 bases between them. This CDR3 comprises 12 residues. The germline V gene has CDR1 LGHNA and CDR2 YNFKEQ. Sequences were derived from PBMCs, mostly from graft donor cells, sampled 360 days after TCRalphabeta/CD19-depleted stem cell transplant. The chain is built from TRBV4-2 and TRBJ1-6; D is possibly TRBD1 (6 bases). The TCR comes from a boy in the first two years of life who had a stem cell transplant for SCID, so the T cells may come from the graft donor. The CDR3 region has the DNA TGTGCCAGCAGCCCGCGCTCAGGGGATCTCCACTTT. This codes for CASSPRSGDLHF.